What follows describes a single T cell receptor beta chain. The antigen remains undetermined. The data derive from a study of cytomegalovirus exposure and HLA in healthy donors. General study findings and limits: Most TCR sequences were seen very rarely across donors, but some public TCRs occurred in many. Cytomegalovirus association was listed for about 170 TCR beta chains.

This CDR3 is built from 12 residues. Trimming shortened V by 3 bases and J by 4 bases, and 6 bases separated the two germline ends. The germline CDR1 and CDR2 sequences are MNHEY and SMNVEV (reference sequence). The PCR ran on 60 Vbeta and 13 Jbeta primers. Clones were read by immunoSEQ multiplex PCR, and TCRdb kept only the in-frame ones, dropping some. Among approximately 140,000 clones, 60% to 85% were seen once, and the ten largest hold 10% to 15%. This rearrangement joins TRBV27 to TRBJ1-1; no reliable D call. The clonotype comes from a man aged 40-50 years in good health and CMV-seropositive. The sample consisted of PBMCs. In DNA, the CDR3 is TGTGCCAGCAGTTTCTCCGGCACTGAAGCTTTCTTT. Protein sequence: CASSFSGTEAFF.